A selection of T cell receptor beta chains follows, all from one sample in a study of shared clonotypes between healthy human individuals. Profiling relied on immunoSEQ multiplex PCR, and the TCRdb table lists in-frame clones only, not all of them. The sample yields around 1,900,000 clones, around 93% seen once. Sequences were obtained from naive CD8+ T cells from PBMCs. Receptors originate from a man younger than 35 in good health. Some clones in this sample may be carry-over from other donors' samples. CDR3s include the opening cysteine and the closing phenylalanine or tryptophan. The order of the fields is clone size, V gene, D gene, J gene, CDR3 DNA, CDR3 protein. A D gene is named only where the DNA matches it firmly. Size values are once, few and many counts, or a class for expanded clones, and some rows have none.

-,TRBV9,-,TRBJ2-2,TGTGCCAGCAGCCCCCGAAACCCCGGGGAGCTGTTTTTT,CASSPRNPGELFF
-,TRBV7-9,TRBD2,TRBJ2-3,TGTGCCAGCAGCCGGACTAGCGGGTATGTGGCAGATACGCAGTATTTT,CASSRTSGYVADTQYF
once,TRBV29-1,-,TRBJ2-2,TGCAGCGTTGGGGAAGGTCTTGGCGGGGAGCTGTTTTTT,CSVGEGLGGELFF
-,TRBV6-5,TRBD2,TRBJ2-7,TGTGCCAGCAGTCATACTAGCGGGACCTACGAGCAGTACTTC,CASSHTSGTYEQYF
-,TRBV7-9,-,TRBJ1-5,TGTGCCAGCAGCTTTCACGACCAGCCCCAGCATTTT,CASSFHDQPQHF
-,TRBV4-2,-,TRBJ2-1,TGTGCCAGCAGCCCCGAACTCCACAACTCCTACAATGAGCAGTTCTTC,CASSPELHNSYNEQFF
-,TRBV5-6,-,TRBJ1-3,TGTGCCAGCAGCTTGGCCCCTGGCGGTGGAAACACCATATATTTT,CASSLAPGGGNTIYF
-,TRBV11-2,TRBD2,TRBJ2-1,TGTGCCAGCAGCCTCGGGACTAGCGGGAGCTGGGAGCAGTTCTTC,CASSLGTSGSWEQFF
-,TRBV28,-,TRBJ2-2,TGTGCCAGCAGTCTCCGGGCAAGTACCGGGGAGCTGTTTTTT,CASSLRASTGELFF
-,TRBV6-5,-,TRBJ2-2,TGTGCCAGCAGTTACTCGATCTACGGGACCGGGGAGCTGTTTTTT,CASSYSIYGTGELFF
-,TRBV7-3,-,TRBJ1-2,TGTGCCAGCAGCTTAGATAGGGATCGGAGCGGCTACACCTTC,CASSLDRDRSGYTF
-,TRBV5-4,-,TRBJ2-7,TGTGCCAGCAGCTTGGCCGGTCCTTACGAGCAGTACTTC,CASSLAGPYEQYF
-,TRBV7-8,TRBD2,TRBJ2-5,TGTGCCAGCAGCTTGCGCCGACTAGCGGGCATTGAGACCCAGTACTTC,CASSLRRLAGIETQYF
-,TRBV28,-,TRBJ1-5,TGTGCCAGCAGTCCCACTAGGGGGCCCCAGCATTTT,CASSPTRGPQHF
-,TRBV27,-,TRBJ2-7,TGTGCCAGCAGCCTACCGGGGAACCCCTACGAGCAGTACTTC,CASSLPGNPYEQYF
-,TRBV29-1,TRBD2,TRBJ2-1,TGCAGCGTCGTTGATGGAGCGGGAGATCGGTATGAGCAGTTCTTC,CSVVDGAGDRYEQFF
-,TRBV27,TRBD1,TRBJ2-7,TGTGCCAGCAGTTTCCCCCCAGGGGGCGAGCGGTACTTC,CASSFPPGGERYF
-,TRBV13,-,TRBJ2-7,TGTGCCAGCAGCTTACGGAGCGGCAGATACGAGCAGTACTTC,CASSLRSGRYEQYF
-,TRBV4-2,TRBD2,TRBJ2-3,TGTGCCAGCAGCCAAAACAGCGGGGAGGGCGATACGCAGTATTTT,CASSQNSGEGDTQYF
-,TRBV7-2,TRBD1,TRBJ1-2,TGTGCCAGCAGCTTAGCGGGAGGGACAGCAGCTAACTATGGCTACACCTTC,CASSLAGGTAANYGYTF
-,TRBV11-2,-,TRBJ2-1,TGTGCCAGCAGCTTAGATCCAGATACACACAATGAGCAGTTCTTC,CASSLDPDTHNEQFF
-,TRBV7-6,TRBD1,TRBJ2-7,TGTGCCAGCAGCTTAGTACAGGGGAGTGCCTACGAGCAGTACTTC,CASSLVQGSAYEQYF
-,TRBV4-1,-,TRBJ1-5,TGCGCCAGCAGCCAAGAAGCCAGGGACAATCAGCCCCAGCATTTT,CASSQEARDNQPQHF
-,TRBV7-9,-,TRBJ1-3,TGTGCCAGCAGCCGCCATAGCAAGGAGAAGGCTGGAAACACCATATATTTT,CASSRHSKEKAGNTIYF
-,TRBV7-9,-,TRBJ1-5,TGTGCCAGCAGCCCCACAGCACAGGGTCAGCCCCAGCATTTT,CASSPTAQGQPQHF
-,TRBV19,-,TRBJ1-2,TGTGCCAGTAGTATAACCCTATACAGGGCGAACTATGGCTACACCTTC,CASSITLYRANYGYTF
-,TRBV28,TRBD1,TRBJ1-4,TGTGCCAGCAGTCCTCCAGGGGGCAGGTCTAATGAAAAACTGTTTTTT,CASSPPGGRSNEKLFF
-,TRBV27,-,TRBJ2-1,TGTGCCAGCACCTGGACAGCCTACAATGAGCAGTTCTTC,CASTWTAYNEQFF
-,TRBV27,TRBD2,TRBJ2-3,TGTGCCAGCAGTTTATTGGGACTAGCTGGTATAGATACGCAGTATTTT,CASSLLGLAGIDTQYF
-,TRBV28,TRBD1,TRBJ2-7,TGTGCCAGCAGTTTATTGGGACAGCAAAACGAGCAGTACTTC,CASSLLGQQNEQYF
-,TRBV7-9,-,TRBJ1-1,TGTGCCAGCAGCCCAGGAGGGAGAGAGGCTTTCTTT,CASSPGGREAFF
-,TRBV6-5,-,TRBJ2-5,TGTGCCAGCAGTCCCTCGGGAGAGACCCAGTACTTC,CASSPSGETQYF
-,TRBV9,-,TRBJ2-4,TGTGCCAGCAGCGTAGGTGGGGGGGCCAAAAACATTCAGTACTTC,CASSVGGGAKNIQYF
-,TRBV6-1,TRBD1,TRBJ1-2,TGTGCCAGCAGGGGGACAGGGGGGGACTATGGCTACACCTTC,CASRGTGGDYGYTF
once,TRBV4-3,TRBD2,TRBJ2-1,TGCGCCAGCAGCCCAAAGTGGCTAGCGGAGGCCTACAATGAGCAGTTCTTC,CASSPKWLAEAYNEQFF
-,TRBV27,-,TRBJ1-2,TGTGCCAGCAGTTCAGGGAGGGAGGGCTACACCTTC,CASSSGREGYTF
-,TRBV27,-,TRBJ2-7,TGTGCCAGCAGTTTATTGCCGCTAGAGCCAGTGCCCTACGAGCAGTACTTC,CASSLLPLEPVPYEQYF
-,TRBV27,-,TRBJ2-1,TGTGCCAGCAGTTTAAACCTAGTTGGCCATGAGCAGTTCTTC,CASSLNLVGHEQFF
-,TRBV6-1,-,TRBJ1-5,TGTGCCAGCAGTGAGATGAATTTGGGAAATCAGCCCCAGCATTTT,CASSEMNLGNQPQHF